Below, one T cell receptor beta chain is given with its context. Its matching antigen is unknown. This CDR3 has 15 residues. From germline, CDR1 is SNHLY and CDR2 FYNNEI. These data come from a study of monozygotic twins with inflammatory bowel disease. Study-level points and caveats: Possibly reflecting limited power, no difference in repertoire similarity was found between concordant and discordant twins.

TCRdb reanalyzed the 5' RACE reads and collapses them to one entry per CDR3 protein, without DNA. Here the sample table reports 93,000 or so distinct CDR3 sequences. The receptor was derived from a human donor with ulcerative colitis or Crohn's disease, or a healthy co-twin of an affected twin (not recorded which). The gene calls are TRBV2 and TRBJ1-5; checking the TCRdb D call of TRBD1 is not possible without DNA. The sample comprised blood. This chain's CDR3 is CASSEEGTGVQPQHF.